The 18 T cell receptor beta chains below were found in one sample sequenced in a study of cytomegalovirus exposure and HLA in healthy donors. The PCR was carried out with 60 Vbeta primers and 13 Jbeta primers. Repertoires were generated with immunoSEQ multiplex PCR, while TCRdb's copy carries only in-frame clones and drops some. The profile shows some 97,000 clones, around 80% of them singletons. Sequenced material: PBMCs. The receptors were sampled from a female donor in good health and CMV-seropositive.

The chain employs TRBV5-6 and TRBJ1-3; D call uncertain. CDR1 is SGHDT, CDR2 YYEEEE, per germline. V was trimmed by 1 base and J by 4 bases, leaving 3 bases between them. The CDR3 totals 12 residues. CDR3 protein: CASSLSGNTIYF. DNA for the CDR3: TGTGCCAGCAGCTTGTCGGGAAACACCATATATTTT.

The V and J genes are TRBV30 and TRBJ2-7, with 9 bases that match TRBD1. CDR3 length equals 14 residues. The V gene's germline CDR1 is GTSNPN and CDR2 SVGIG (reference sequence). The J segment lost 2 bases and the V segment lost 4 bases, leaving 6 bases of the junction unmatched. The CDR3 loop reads CAWTPGQGAYEQYF. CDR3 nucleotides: TGTGCCTGGACTCCGGGACAGGGAGCCTACGAGCAGTACTTC.

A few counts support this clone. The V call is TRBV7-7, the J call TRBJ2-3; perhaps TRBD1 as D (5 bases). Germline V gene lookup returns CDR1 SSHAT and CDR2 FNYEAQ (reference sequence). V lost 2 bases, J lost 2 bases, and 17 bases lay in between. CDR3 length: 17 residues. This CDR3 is CASSLIPRTILTDTQYF. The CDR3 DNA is TGTGCCAGCAGCTTAATTCCCCGGACAATCCTCACAGATACGCAGTATTTT.

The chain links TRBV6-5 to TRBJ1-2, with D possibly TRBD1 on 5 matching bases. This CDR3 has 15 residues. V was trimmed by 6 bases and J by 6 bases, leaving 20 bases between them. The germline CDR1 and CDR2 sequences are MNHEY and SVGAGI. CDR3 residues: CASSSLGGSGDGYTF. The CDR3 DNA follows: TGTGCCAGCAGCTCCCTCGGGGGTTCCGGGGATGGCTACACCTTC.

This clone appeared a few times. In DNA form, the CDR3 reads TGTGCCAGCAGCCCGACAGGGTCCCCTTTTATGAACACTGAAGCTTTCTTT. Protein: CASSPTGSPFMNTEAFF. The chain recombines TRBV9 with TRBJ1-1; 7 bases fit TRBD1. Trimming cost V 4 bases and J 0 bases; bases outside gene matches: 12. The CDR3 covers 17 residues. Germline V gene lookup returns CDR1 SGDLS and CDR2 YYNGEE. The full variable domain, with the rest looked up from reference TRBV9 and TRBJ1-1, is DSGVTQTPKHLITATGQRVTLRCSPRSGDLSVYWYQQSLDQGLQFLIQYYNGEERAKGNILERFSAQQFPDLHSELNLSSLELGDSALYFCASSPTGSPFMNTEAFFGQGTRLTVV.

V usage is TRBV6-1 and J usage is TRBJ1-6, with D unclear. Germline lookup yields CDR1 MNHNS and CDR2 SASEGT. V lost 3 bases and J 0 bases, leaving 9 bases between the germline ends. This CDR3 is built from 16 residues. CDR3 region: CASSDAISSYNSPLHF. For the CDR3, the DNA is TGTGCCAGCAGTGATGCGATAAGCTCCTATAATTCACCCCTCCACTTT.

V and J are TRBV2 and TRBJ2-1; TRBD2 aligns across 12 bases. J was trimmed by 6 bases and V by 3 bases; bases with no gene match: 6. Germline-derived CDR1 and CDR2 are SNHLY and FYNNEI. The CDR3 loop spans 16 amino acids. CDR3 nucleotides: TGTGCCAGCAGTGACCAGCTAGCGGGAGGGGGCAATGAGCAGTTCTTC. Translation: CASSDQLAGGGNEQFF.

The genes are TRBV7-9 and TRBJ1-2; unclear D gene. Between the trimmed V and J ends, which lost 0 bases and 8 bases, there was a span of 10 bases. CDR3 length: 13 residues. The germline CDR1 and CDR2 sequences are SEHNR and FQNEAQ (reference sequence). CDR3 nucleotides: TGTGCCAGCAGCTTAGCCGGCGGTGGGGGCTACACCTTC. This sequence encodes CASSLAGGGGYTF.

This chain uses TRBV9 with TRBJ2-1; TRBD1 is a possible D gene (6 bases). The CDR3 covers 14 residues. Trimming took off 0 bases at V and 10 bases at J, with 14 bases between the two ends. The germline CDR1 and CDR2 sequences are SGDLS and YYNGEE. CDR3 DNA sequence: TGTGCCAGCAGCGTAGAGGGGATGGGGACAGAGCAGTTCTTC. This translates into CASSVEGMGTEQFF.

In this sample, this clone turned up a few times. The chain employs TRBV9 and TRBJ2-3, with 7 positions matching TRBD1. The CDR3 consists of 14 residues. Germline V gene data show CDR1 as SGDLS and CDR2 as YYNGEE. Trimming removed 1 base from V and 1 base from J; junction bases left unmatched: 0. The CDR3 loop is CASSVQGGTDTQYF. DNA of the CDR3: TGTGCCAGCAGCGTACAGGGGGGCACAGATACGCAGTATTTT.

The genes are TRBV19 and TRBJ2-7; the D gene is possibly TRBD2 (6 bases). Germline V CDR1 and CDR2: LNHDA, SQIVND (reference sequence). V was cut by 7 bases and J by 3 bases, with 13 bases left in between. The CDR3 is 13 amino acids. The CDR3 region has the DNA TGTGCCAGTATACCCGACGGGAGCTACGAGCAGTACTTC. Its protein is CASIPDGSYEQYF.

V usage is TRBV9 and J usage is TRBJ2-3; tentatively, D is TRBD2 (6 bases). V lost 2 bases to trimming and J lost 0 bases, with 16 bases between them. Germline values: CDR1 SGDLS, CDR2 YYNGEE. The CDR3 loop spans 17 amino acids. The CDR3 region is CASSVTGGSRSTDTQYF. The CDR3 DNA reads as TGTGCCAGCAGCGTTACAGGAGGGTCACGTAGCACAGATACGCAGTATTTT. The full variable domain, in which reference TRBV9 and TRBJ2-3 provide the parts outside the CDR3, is DSGVTQTPKHLITATGQRVTLRCSPRSGDLSVYWYQQSLDQGLQFLIQYYNGEERAKGNILERFSAQQFPDLHSELNLSSLELGDSALYFCASSVTGGSRSTDTQYFGPGTRLTVL.

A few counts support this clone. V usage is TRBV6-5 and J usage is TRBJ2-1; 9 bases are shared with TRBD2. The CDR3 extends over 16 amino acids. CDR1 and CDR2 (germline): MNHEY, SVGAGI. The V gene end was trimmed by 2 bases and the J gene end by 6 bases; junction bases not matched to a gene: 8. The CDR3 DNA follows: TGTGCCAGCAGTTACAGCGGCGGGGGGGCCGGCAATGAGCAGTTCTTC. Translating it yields CASSYSGGGAGNEQFF.

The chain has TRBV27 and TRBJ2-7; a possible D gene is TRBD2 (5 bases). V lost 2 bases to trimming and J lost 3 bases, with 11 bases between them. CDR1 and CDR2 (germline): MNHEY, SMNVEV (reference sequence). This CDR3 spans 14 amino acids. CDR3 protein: CASSLGPRGYEQYF. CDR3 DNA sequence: TGTGCCAGCAGTTTAGGACCCCGGGGCTACGAGCAGTACTTC.

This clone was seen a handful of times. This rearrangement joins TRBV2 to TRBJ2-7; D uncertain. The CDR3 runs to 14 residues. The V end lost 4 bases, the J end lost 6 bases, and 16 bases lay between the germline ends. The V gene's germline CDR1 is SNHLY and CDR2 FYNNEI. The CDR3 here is CASSVVGSGSEQYF. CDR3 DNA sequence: TGTGCCAGCAGTGTTGTCGGGTCGGGTTCCGAGCAGTACTTC.

Here the CDR3 DNA reads TGTGCCAGTAGTAGCGACAGGGGGCGGACAGATACGCAGTATTTT. This translates into CASSSDRGRTDTQYF. The chain uses TRBV19 and TRBJ2-3; 10 bases are a match to TRBD1. The CDR3 has 15 residues. The germline V gene has CDR1 LNHDA and CDR2 SQIVND (reference sequence). The V gene end was trimmed by 4 bases and the J gene end by 3 bases; junction bases not matched to a gene: 4.

CDR3 amino acids: CASSPRQPTSGNTIYF. The CDR3 DNA follows: TGTGCCAGCTCACCTCGACAGCCTACTTCTGGAAACACCATATATTTT. J is TRBJ1-3 and V is TRBV18; TRBD1 is a possible D gene (5 bases). Germline values: CDR1 KGHSH, CDR2 LQKENI. V shed 3 bases and J shed 1 base, with 13 bases lying between them. This CDR3 is built from 16 residues.

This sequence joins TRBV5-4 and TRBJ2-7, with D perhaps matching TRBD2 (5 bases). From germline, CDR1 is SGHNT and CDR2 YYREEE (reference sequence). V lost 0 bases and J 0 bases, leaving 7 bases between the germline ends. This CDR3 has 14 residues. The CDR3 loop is CASSLEDSSYEQYF. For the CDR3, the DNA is TGTGCCAGCAGCTTGGAGGACTCCTCCTACGAGCAGTACTTC. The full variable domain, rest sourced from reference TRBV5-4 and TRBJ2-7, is ETGVTQSPTHLIKTRGQQVTLRCSSQSGHNTVSWYQQALGQGPQFIFQYYREEENGRGNFPPRFSGLQFPNYSSELNVNALELDDSALYLCASSLEDSSYEQYFGPGTRLTVT.